This T cell receptor (beta chain) was sequenced for a study of CD8 T cells in ankylosing spondylitis. Concerning this clonotype itself: Germline is not matched at one junction end, which may reflect a read error.

CDR1 DFQATT and CDR2 SNEGSKA come from the germline V gene (reference sequence). The CDR3 runs 13 residues. A quantitative 5'-RACE method, one with molecular barcodes, was used to make TCR beta libraries. TCRdb analysed the 5' RACE reads with MiXCR anew, one entry per CDR3 protein. The sample contains about 200,000 distinct CDR3 sequences, 25% to 30% of which appear only once. The clonotype comes from a male donor with ankylosing spondylitis or in good health (not recorded which). Sequences were obtained from blood, either unsorted or a sorted T cell fraction (not recorded which). The rearrangement uses TRBV20-1 and TRBJ2-1, with a possible D match to TRBD1 (6 bases). The CDR3 is CRATGTSYNEQFF. Written as DNA, the CDR3 is TGCAGGGCTACAGGGACCTCCTACAATGAGCAGTTCTTC.